This record covers a single T cell receptor beta chain. Assay: immunoSEQ multiplex PCR; the TCRdb copy retains only in-frame clones and omits some. The sample includes 55,000 to 70,000 clones, about 85% of them seen just once. This sample stems from a study of early stage breast cancer tumors. The TCR was taken from a person aged 40-50 years with breast cancer. Sequences were obtained from blood.

CDR3 region: CASGSGNQETQYF. In nucleotides, the CDR3 is TGTGCCAGCGGTAGCGGGAACCAAGAGACCCAGTACTTC. The chain couples TRBV28 to TRBJ2-5; 8 bases line up with TRBD2. Unmatched junction bases numbered 2, after V lost 8 bases and J lost 0 bases. Germline V gene lookup returns CDR1 MDHEN and CDR2 SYDVKM. The CDR3 has 13 residues.